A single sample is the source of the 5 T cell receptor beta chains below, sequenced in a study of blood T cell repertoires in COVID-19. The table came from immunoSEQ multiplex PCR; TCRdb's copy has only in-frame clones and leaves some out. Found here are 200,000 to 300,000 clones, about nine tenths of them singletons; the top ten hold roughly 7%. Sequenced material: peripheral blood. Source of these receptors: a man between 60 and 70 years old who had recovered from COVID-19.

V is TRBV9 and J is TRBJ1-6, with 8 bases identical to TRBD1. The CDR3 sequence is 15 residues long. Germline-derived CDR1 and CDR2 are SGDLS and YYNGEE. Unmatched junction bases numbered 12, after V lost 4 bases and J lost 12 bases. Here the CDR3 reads CASSPRTGSYQPLHF. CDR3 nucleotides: TGTGCCAGCAGCCCCCGGACAGGGTCTTACCAACCCCTCCACTTT.

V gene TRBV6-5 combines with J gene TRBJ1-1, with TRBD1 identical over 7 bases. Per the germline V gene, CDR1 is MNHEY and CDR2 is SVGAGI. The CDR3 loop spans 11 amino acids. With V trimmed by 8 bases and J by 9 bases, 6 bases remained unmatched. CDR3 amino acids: CASERDSQAFF. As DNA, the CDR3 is TGTGCCAGCGAACGGGACAGCCAAGCTTTCTTT.

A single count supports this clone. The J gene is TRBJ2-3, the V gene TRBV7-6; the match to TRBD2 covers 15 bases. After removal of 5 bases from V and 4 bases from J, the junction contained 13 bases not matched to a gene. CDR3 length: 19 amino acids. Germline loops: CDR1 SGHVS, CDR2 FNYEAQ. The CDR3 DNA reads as TGTGCCAGCAGCCCAGCCGGGACTAGCGGGGGGAAAGCCCCAGATACGCAGTATTTT. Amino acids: CASSPAGTSGGKAPDTQYF.

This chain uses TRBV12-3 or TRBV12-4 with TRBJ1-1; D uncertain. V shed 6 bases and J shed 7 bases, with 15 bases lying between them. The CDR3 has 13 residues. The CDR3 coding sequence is TGTGCCAGCAGCCCATCCGGGTACATTGAAGCTTTCTTT. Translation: CASSPSGYIEAFF.

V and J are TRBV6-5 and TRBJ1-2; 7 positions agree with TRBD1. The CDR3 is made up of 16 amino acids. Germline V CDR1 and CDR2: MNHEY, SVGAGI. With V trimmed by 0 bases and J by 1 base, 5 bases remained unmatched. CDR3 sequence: CASSYSRDSLNYGYTF. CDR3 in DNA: TGTGCCAGCAGTTACTCTCGGGACAGCCTTAACTATGGCTACACCTTC.